This T cell receptor (beta chain) was sequenced during a study of molecular identifiers for immune sequencing clone quantification (dated by TCRdb to between 2018 and 2020). In terms of the full investigation: For a replicate experiment, the RNA from either approximately 20,000 or 98,000 naive CD8 T cells was divided into five aliquots, and four of those aliquots went on to sequencing. The study was a methods study using CD8 T cells to benchmark molecular-identifier clustering-based TCR repertoire sequencing (MIDCIRS) and TCR RNA copy counting. The investigation overall reported the following: Highly expanded clone sizes could be underestimated if identical TCR molecules share a barcode. Spiked-in Jurkat TCR RNA equivalent to a single cell was reported to be detectable even among one million naive CD8 T cells. Spiked-in Jurkat TCR RNA (10 copies' worth), which is not part of the donor repertoire, was contained in the naive libraries. In CMV-specific effector cells, clones with more than 20 RNA copies accounted for over 98% of molecules, whereas in naive cells such clones accounted for under 1%. Without barcode sub-clustering, chimeric consensus sequences inflated TCR diversity; chimeras reached as high as 47%. Modeling estimated about three recovered TCR RNA copies per cell, compared with about 10 by digital PCR, which implies roughly 30% capture efficiency.

Naive CD8 T cell libraries were made from approximately 20,000 to 1,000,000 sorted cells using 10%, 30% or 50% of purified RNA. Naive CD8 T cells were FACS-sorted as CD8+CD4-CCR7+CD45RA+ on a BD FACSAria II into RLT Plus buffer. To test detection sensitivity, Jurkat RNA equal to around nine TCR copies was added to samples of about 17,000-1,100,000 naive CD8 T cells. Enrichment of CD8 T cells was performed with RosetteSep CD8+ T Cell Enrichment Cocktail and Ficoll-Paque, after which ACK red cell lysis was carried out. The library was obtained by PCR. Sequencing took place on an Illumina HiSeq 4000. Preparation of bulk TCR libraries followed a previously described approach, with the TCR primers listed in Table S5. The Qiagen AllPrep DNA/RNA kit was used to purify total RNA. Reads from multiple sequencing runs of the same library were pooled before analysis. In the original analysis: Reads were retained only if their TCR constant sequence matched exactly, and those retained reads were trimmed to 150 nt and grouped according to their 12-nt molecular barcodes. Reads in each barcode group were sub-clustered using a 15% Levenshtein threshold, and a quality-weighted consensus sequence was built for each RNA molecule. Non-functional sequences were filtered out, along with any lower-count sequence sitting one edit away from another sequence. On the basis of fitting two negative binomial distributions, barcode sub-clusters with fewer than 20% of the maximum read count were discarded. TCRdb trimmed the raw reads at Q25, called clones with MiXCR and kept productive beta chains. Entries are consolidated by CDR3 protein sequence, retaining the most common genes and DNA. These V and J calls are TCRdb output, not the study's own analysis. Across this sample there are 65,000 to 70,000 distinct CDR3 sequences, with around 18% seen only once. Around 1.5% of the sample lies in the top ten.

This clonotype was seen ten or more times. Its antigen target is currently unknown. Base qualities are not provided; no much larger clone lies one nucleotide away. Relative to germline, V is 5 bases shorter and J is 3 bases shorter, with 11 bases between their ends. The CDR3 runs 15 amino acids, cysteine and phenylalanine included. Kept here is only the CDR3 DNA, which spans 45 bases and is read in frame from base 1. Based on the germline V gene, the CDR1 and CDR2 sequences are SGHAT and FQNNGV. This receptor chain uses TRBV11-2 and TRBJ2-6; TRBD2 is a possible D gene, resting on 5 matching bases. The clonotype was recovered from a human donor in good health. Some libraries in this study had Jurkat cell RNA spiked in. Sample: naive CD8+ T cells from blood, with Jurkat cell RNA spiked in. In light of the paper, this sample's cell subset or site label describes: FACS-sorted CD8+CD4-CCR7+CD45RA+ naive T cells. The DNA sequence is TGTGCCAGCAGCCTATACGGGATTGGGGCCAACGTCCTGACTTTC. Its translation is CASSLYGIGANVLTF.